Listed below are T cell receptor beta chains from one sample, sequenced in a study of T-cell memory formation after mild COVID-19. Each CDR3 protein is one row after TCRdb ran MiXCR on the 5' RACE reads. The data hold around 320,000 distinct CDR3 sequences, with 25% to 30% observed a single time. Sequenced input: PBMCs or a T cell subset sorted from them (not recorded which). The receptors stem from an adult woman who had mild COVID-19 (a few samples of this study predate the infection). Cell type and time point are not known. Each CDR3 is given with its conserved first and last residue. The order of the fields is D gene, clone size, V gene, J gene, CDR3 DNA, CDR3 protein. The D gene is left open where the match is weak. For some rows the clone size is stated as once, few or many, or as a class when expanded; others skip it.

D: -
size: -
V: TRBV12-3/TRBV12-4
J: TRBJ2-1
DNA: TGTGCCAGCAGTTCTTCCCGGCTAGGCTACAATGAGCAGTTCTTC
CDR3: CASSSSRLGYNEQFF

D: TRBD2
size: few
V: TRBV7-9
J: TRBJ2-3
DNA: TGTGCCAGCAGCCATAGCGGGAGAGAGCAGTATTTT
CDR3: CASSHSGREQYF

D: -
size: few
V: TRBV19
J: TRBJ1-1
DNA: TGTGCCACTAGGGAAAGGATGAACACTGAAGCTTTCTTT
CDR3: CATRERMNTEAFF

D: TRBD1
size: -
V: TRBV12-3/TRBV12-4
J: TRBJ1-1
DNA: TGTGCCAGCAGCCGGGGACAGGGGAGGAACACTGAAGCTTTCTTT
CDR3: CASSRGQGRNTEAFF

D: TRBD1
size: -
V: TRBV7-6
J: TRBJ2-1
DNA: TGTGCCAGCAGCTTCAGTTCGGGACAGGGGAATGAGCAGTTCTTC
CDR3: CASSFSSGQGNEQFF

D: -
size: many
V: TRBV5-1
J: TRBJ2-5
DNA: TGCGCCAGCACCCTCGGCAGGGAAGGAGAGACCCAGTACTTC
CDR3: CASTLGREGETQYF

D: -
size: -
V: TRBV5-1
J: TRBJ1-1
DNA: TGCGCCAGCAGCTTGGGTTCCGGGGGTAACATTGAAGCTTTCTTT
CDR3: CASSLGSGGNIEAFF

D: TRBD1
size: few
V: TRBV5-1
J: TRBJ1-1
DNA: TGCGCCAGCAGCTTCGGACAGGGGGAGGAAGCTTTCTTT
CDR3: CASSFGQGEEAFF

D: -
size: -
V: TRBV29-1
J: TRBJ1-1
DNA: TGCAGCGTTGAAGTGGGGCAGGGCACTGAAGCTTTCTTT
CDR3: CSVEVGQGTEAFF

D: TRBD2
size: -
V: TRBV24-1
J: TRBJ2-1
DNA: TGTGCCACCAGTGACTCCCTGACTAGCGGCACCTACAATGAGCAGTTCTTC
CDR3: CATSDSLTSGTYNEQFF

D: TRBD2
size: few
V: TRBV6-2/TRBV6-3
J: TRBJ2-3
DNA: TGTGCCAGCACCCCGGGACTAGCCACAGATACGCAGTATTTT
CDR3: CASTPGLATDTQYF

D: TRBD1
size: -
V: TRBV7-3
J: TRBJ2-2
DNA: TGTGCCAGCAGCTTAAGCAACAGGGGCACCGGGGAGCTGTTTTTT
CDR3: CASSLSNRGTGELFF

D: TRBD2
size: few
V: TRBV6-1
J: TRBJ2-5
DNA: TGTGCCAGCACCGGACTAGCGGGGACTCCGGAGACCCAGTACTTC
CDR3: CASTGLAGTPETQYF

D: -
size: -
V: TRBV12-3/TRBV12-4
J: TRBJ1-1
DNA: TGTGCCAGCAGTTTTGCCAGGCGCCTGAACACTGAAGCTTTCTTT
CDR3: CASSFARRLNTEAFF

D: TRBD1
size: -
V: TRBV6-5
J: TRBJ1-5
DNA: TGTGCCAGCAGACCGGACAGGCGGGGGCCCCAGCATTTT
CDR3: CASRPDRRGPQHF

D: -
size: -
V: TRBV20-1
J: TRBJ2-5
DNA: TGCAGTGCGTTCAGGACGGGACGAGAGACCCAGTACTTC
CDR3: CSAFRTGRETQYF

D: -
size: -
V: TRBV12-3/TRBV12-4
J: TRBJ2-1
DNA: TGTGCCAGCAGCCGCCGGGGGTTCAATGAGCAGTTCTTC
CDR3: CASSRRGFNEQFF

D: -
size: few
V: TRBV4-2
J: TRBJ1-3
DNA: TGTGCCAGCAGCCAAGAAGCAGCATCTGGAAACACCATATATTTT
CDR3: CASSQEAASGNTIYF

D: TRBD2
size: -
V: TRBV7-9
J: TRBJ2-7
DNA: TGTGCCAGCAGTTCGGGACTAGCGGGAGGATTATCCTACGAGCAGTACTTC
CDR3: CASSSGLAGGLSYEQYF

D: TRBD2
size: -
V: TRBV7-9
J: TRBJ2-3
DNA: TGTGCCAGCAGCGCGACTAGCGGGAGACGTACAGATACGCAGTATTTT
CDR3: CASSATSGRRTDTQYF

D: -
size: few
V: TRBV5-1
J: TRBJ2-3
DNA: TGCGCCAGCAGCGCCGGACGCCACACAGATACGCAGTATTTT
CDR3: CASSAGRHTDTQYF

D: TRBD2
size: few
V: TRBV2
J: TRBJ2-1
DNA: TGTGCCAGCTTAAGGGACGGGGGGGGCCGTGAGCAGTTCTTC
CDR3: CASLRDGGGREQFF

D: -
size: few
V: TRBV7-9
J: TRBJ2-1
DNA: TGTGCCAGCAGCCCACGAGGGGGGCTACCCTACAATGAGCAGTTCTTC
CDR3: CASSPRGGLPYNEQFF

D: TRBD1
size: -
V: TRBV5-1
J: TRBJ1-1
DNA: TGCGCCAGCAGGCGACAGGGGGCGTACACTGAAGCTTTCTTT
CDR3: CASRRQGAYTEAFF

D: TRBD2
size: -
V: TRBV7-9
J: TRBJ2-2
DNA: TGTGTCCCGTCGGGACTAGCGGACACCGGGGAGCTGTTTTTT
CDR3: CVPSGLADTGELFF

D: -
size: -
V: TRBV7-9
J: TRBJ1-1
DNA: TGTGCCAGCAGCTCTTCCAGGGGGAACACTGAAGCTTTCTTT
CDR3: CASSSSRGNTEAFF

D: -
size: -
V: TRBV5-1
J: TRBJ1-1
DNA: TGCGCCAGCAGCTTACCAGGGGACAAGGGCACTGAAGCTTTCTTT
CDR3: CASSLPGDKGTEAFF

D: TRBD1
size: few
V: TRBV24-1
J: TRBJ2-3
DNA: TGTGCCACCATTTCCGGGACAGTCGAAACAGATACGCAGTATTTT
CDR3: CATISGTVETDTQYF

D: -
size: -
V: TRBV19
J: TRBJ2-1
DNA: TGTGCCAGTACCTCGAGCCTTGCAAAATTCTATGAGCAGTTCTTC
CDR3: CASTSSLAKFYEQFF

D: -
size: few
V: TRBV30
J: TRBJ2-3
DNA: TGTGCCTGGAGTGTAACAAACACAGATACGCAGTATTTT
CDR3: CAWSVTNTDTQYF

D: -
size: -
V: TRBV5-1
J: TRBJ2-3
DNA: TGCGCCAGCAGCTTGGGGCAGCGAAATCCCCTAAAGCAGTATTTT
CDR3: CASSLGQRNPLKQYF